The TCR beta chain under discussion was sequenced for a study of monozygotic twins with inflammatory bowel disease. Points from the study as a whole: The authors note that differing immunosuppressive treatments may have added variability to patient repertoires.

Each UMI, carrying a 6-nucleotide sample barcode, came from template switching. TCRdb re-called the 5' RACE reads and catalogs CDR3 proteins one per entry, DNA excluded. This table holds fewer than 550,000 distinct CDR3 sequences. Concerning this clonotype itself: Its antigen is not known.

The CDR3 loop spans 12 amino acids. CDR1 DFQATT and CDR2 SNEGSKA come from the germline V gene (reference sequence). T cells were not sorted, and total RNA was isolated straight from whole blood. The chain combines TRBV20-1 with TRBJ2-7. The source of this sequence is a human donor with ulcerative colitis or Crohn's disease, or a healthy co-twin of an affected twin (not recorded which). The specimen sequenced was blood. The CDR3 sequence: CSAEVGTYEQYF.